These T cell receptor beta chains were read from a single sample in a study of control samples from healthy donors and cancer patients. Assay: immunoSEQ multiplex PCR; the TCRdb copy retains only in-frame clones and omits some. This sample yields under 150,000 clones, of which about 94% are seen a single time; 3.6% belongs to the top ten. Sequencing was performed on blood. The receptors were sampled from a man aged 25-45 years in good health. Each CDR3 is given with its conserved first and last residue.

TRBV7-2	TRBJ2-5	CASSLGQGRQETQYF
TRBV6-2/TRBV6-3	TRBJ1-2	CASSYSSVNYGYTF
TRBV19	TRBJ1-1	CASSVPWTEAFF
TRBV3-1/TRBV3-2	TRBJ2-3	CASSQETSRGDTQYF
TRBV6-6	TRBJ2-7	CASSVGTGIYEQYF
TRBV27	TRBJ2-7	CASSYQADTYEQYF
TRBV15	TRBJ1-5	CATKDQGNQPQHF
TRBV12-3/TRBV12-4	TRBJ2-2	CASSRTGNGELFF
TRBV6-1	TRBJ1-5	CASSDGGYRQPQHF
TRBV7-2	TRBJ2-1	CASSLGGGEWYEQFF
TRBV2	TRBJ2-7	CASSGQGPGEQYF
TRBV11-2	TRBJ2-7	CASSLGRSYEQYF
TRBV6-5	TRBJ1-5	CASSPGGWSNQPQHF
TRBV20-1	TRBJ1-1	CSARTYTEAFF
TRBV4-3	TRBJ1-2	CASSQEWLAGGYYGYTF
TRBV6-1	TRBJ1-5	CASSEPTGGRQPQHF